This entry lists 15 T cell receptor beta chains sequenced from one sample in a study of T-cell reconstitution after alpha-beta-depleted transplantation in children. Study conclusions and caveats: Diversity and T-cell counts at one year after transplant derived mostly from new T cells.

No antigen is known for these receptors. Unique molecular identifiers were incorporated when the TCRbeta library was constructed. From the PCR reads, TCRdb called clonotypes with MiXCR, one entry per CDR3 protein. The table has hundreds of thousands of distinct CDR3 sequences, just over 7.5% seen once; the top ten hold around 9.8%. The material sequenced was peripheral blood, taken 360 days after TCRalphabeta/CD19-depleted stem cell transplant. The source of these receptors is a female patient aged 2-9 years who had a stem cell transplant for Fanconi anemia, so the T cells may come from the graft donor.

The V call is TRBV28, the J call TRBJ2-5; D unclear. V lost 5 bases, J lost 1 base, and 11 bases lay in between. Germline loops: CDR1 MDHEN, CDR2 SYDVKM. This CDR3 is 14 amino acids long. CDR3 residues: CASSPVTVQETQYF. The CDR3 DNA sequence: TGTGCCAGCAGTCCCGTAACCGTCCAAGAGACCCAGTACTTC.

The genes are TRBV6-5 and TRBJ1-2; weak D call: TRBD1 (5 bases). CDR3 length: 19 amino acids. In germline, CDR1 is MNHEY, CDR2 SVGAGI. Trimming took off 6 bases at V and 3 bases at J, with 29 bases between the two ends. The DNA for the CDR3 is TGTGCCAGCAGGTTCACTCCGGGGCGCTCCCTCTGGGTATACTATGGCTACACCTTC. This sequence encodes CASRFTPGRSLWVYYGYTF.

The chain uses TRBV3-1 and TRBJ2-7; D is undetermined. The germline V and J ends were trimmed by 2 bases and 2 bases, with 7 bases remaining between them. CDR1 and CDR2 (germline): LGHDT, YNNKEL (reference sequence). This CDR3 comprises 13 residues. CDR3 bases: TGTGCCAGCAGCCAACAGCCACCCTACGAGCAGTACTTC. This encodes CASSQQPPYEQYF.

This clonotype occurred many times. This rearrangement joins TRBV7-2 to TRBJ2-1; D gene unclear. CDR1 is SGHTA and CDR2 is FQGNSA in the germline V gene. V was clipped by 2 bases and J by 0 bases, with 8 bases between them. The CDR3 sequence is 15 residues long. The CDR3 spells CASSLRQSSYNEQFF. CDR3 bases: TGTGCCAGCAGCTTACGCCAAAGCTCCTACAATGAGCAGTTCTTC. Filled out from reference TRBV7-2 and TRBJ2-1, the complete variable domain reads GAGVSQSPSNKVTEKGKDVELRCDPISGHTALYWYRQSLGQGLEFLIYFQGNSAPDKSGLPSDRFSAERTGGSVSTLTIQRTQQEDSAVYLCASSLRQSSYNEQFFGPGTRLTVL.

Only a few counts were recorded for this clonotype. The CDR3 sequence: CASSLRPSGGVGSYNEQFF. CDR3 coding DNA: TGTGCCAGCAGCTTAAGGCCTAGCGGGGGAGTAGGATCCTACAATGAGCAGTTCTTC. This chain links TRBV7-3 with TRBJ2-1, with TRBD2 matching over 10 bases. Trimming at V came to 1 base and at J to 1 base, leaving 10 bases not matched to a gene. This CDR3 region has 19 residues. CDR1 and CDR2 (germline): SGHTA, FQGTGA.

This clonotype has a count of ten or more. V usage is TRBV24-1 and J usage is TRBJ1-3; no clear D gene. Germline V gene sequence: CDR1 KGHDR, CDR2 SFDVKD. V shed 5 bases and J shed 4 bases, with 8 bases lying between them. CDR3 size: 13 residues. CDR3 DNA: TGTGCCACCAGTGGGGGAAGCGGAAACACCATATATTTT. It translates to CATSGGSGNTIYF.

This chain connects TRBV7-2 to TRBJ2-3, with D maybe TRBD2 (5 bases). The CDR3 has 15 residues. Germline V gives CDR1 SGHTA, CDR2 FQGNSA. Trimming cost V 5 bases and J 4 bases, with 16 bases left between them. In DNA form, the CDR3 reads TGTGCCAGCAGCCCCGAGGGAGCTACCTCAGATACGCAGTATTTT. This sequence encodes CASSPEGATSDTQYF.

This clonotype was recorded many times. The chain combines TRBV4-2 with TRBJ2-5, with 11 bases identical to TRBD2. From germline, CDR1 is LGHNA and CDR2 YNFKEQ. The CDR3 contains 16 residues. V shed 0 bases and J 1 base; nucleotides not matched to a gene: 1. The CDR3 loop reads CASSQETSGVQETQYF. The CDR3 nucleotides read TGTGCCAGCAGCCAAGAGACTAGCGGGGTCCAAGAGACCCAGTACTTC.

This clonotype was detected a few times. The chain has TRBV20-1 and TRBJ1-1; no firm D call. Germline CDR1 and CDR2: DFQATT and SNEGSKA (reference sequence). The CDR3 spans 14 residues. The V end lost 3 bases, the J end lost 3 bases, and 14 bases lay between the germline ends. As DNA, the CDR3 is TGCAGTGCTAGCTCAGGCAATACCTACACTGAAGCTTTCTTT. It is translated as CSASSGNTYTEAFF.

The CDR3 region is CASSPLGQIGKTQYF. The CDR3 nucleotides are TGTGCCAGCTCACCGCTTGGACAAATTGGAAAGACCCAGTACTTC. The V call is TRBV18, the J call TRBJ2-5; maybe TRBD1 (5 bases). The CDR3 is 15 amino acids. The germline V gene has CDR1 KGHSH and CDR2 LQKENI. With 3 bases removed from V and 6 bases from J, the gap between germline ends came to 17 bases.

Many counts were recorded for this clonotype. This chain links TRBV27 with TRBJ2-5; possible D gene TRBD2, 5 bases. Per the germline V gene, CDR1 is MNHEY and CDR2 is SMNVEV (reference sequence). Trimming shortened V by 4 bases and J by 2 bases, and 11 bases separated the two germline ends. The CDR3 runs to 14 residues. The DNA of the CDR3 is TGTGCCAGCAGTTCCCTTCGGGGTCAAGAGACCCAGTACTTC. Translated: CASSSLRGQETQYF.

This clonotype occurred many times. For the CDR3, the DNA is TGCGCCAGCAGCCAAGGGAACAGCGGGGGGAAGCCCCAGCATTTT. As protein: CASSQGNSGGKPQHF. The chain uses TRBV4-1 and TRBJ1-5, with a possible D match to TRBD1 (5 bases). V lost 1 base and J lost 8, with 15 bases in between. In germline, CDR1 is MGHRA, CDR2 YSYEKL. The CDR3 consists of 15 residues.

This clonotype has a count of ten or more. This chain joins TRBV5-1 and TRBJ2-1; D not resolved. V was pared by 4 bases and J by 7 bases, with 15 bases between. This CDR3 contains 14 residues. Germline CDR1 reads SGHRS; CDR2 reads YFSETQ. The DNA of the CDR3 is TGCGCCAGCAGCCCAACAGTAGTGTGGAATGAGCAGTTCTTC. It yields the protein CASSPTVVWNEQFF.

This clonotype was seen only a few times. The CDR3 protein is CSARDLAEFEETQYF. Written as DNA, the CDR3 is TGCAGTGCTAGAGACCTAGCGGAGTTCGAGGAGACCCAGTACTTC. The chain couples TRBV20-1 to TRBJ2-5, with 7 bases that match TRBD2. CDR3 length: 15 amino acids. Losses at the gene ends were 0 bases for V and 5 bases for J; bases not matched to a gene: 9. From germline, CDR1 is DFQATT and CDR2 SNEGSKA (reference sequence).

In this sample, this clonotype turned up a few times. J is TRBJ1-1 and V is TRBV3-1; unclear D gene. The germline CDR1 and CDR2 sequences are LGHDT and YNNKEL (reference sequence). V gave up 1 base and J gave up 0 bases, with 6 bases separating them. This CDR3 is built from 14 residues. CDR3 sequence: CASSQGYVNTEAFF. The CDR3 DNA is TGTGCCAGCAGCCAAGGGTACGTGAACACTGAAGCTTTCTTT.